This T cell receptor (beta chain) was documented in a study of cytomegalovirus exposure and HLA in healthy donors. The PCR contained 60 Vbeta and 13 Jbeta primers. In the original processing: In a later analysis, of roughly 73 million unique beta chains, around 11 million appeared in at least two donors. The method was immunoSEQ multiplex PCR; TCRdb's version includes in-frame clones alone and lacks a portion of them. The DNA gave D and trimming, while V, J and clone size come from that table. This table holds approximately 180,000 clones, 82% found once. Worth noting for this clone: Its antigen is currently unknown.

V trimming: 0 bases; J trimming: 1 base; junction bases outside the gene matches: 5. The CDR3 has 16 residues. Germline CDR1 reads SGDLS; CDR2 reads YYNGEE. Study outcomes and limitations: The authors later found TCR association rates varying by HLA locus, with DRB1 most and HLA-C fewest. Cytomegalovirus-associated TCR beta chains were listed, numbering some 180. Previously analyzed data showed that most TCR beta V segments were productive at a frequency of about 90% or about 30%.

This clonotype originated in a woman younger than 30 in good health and CMV-seronegative. Sequenced input: PBMCs. The chain uses TRBV9 and TRBJ2-3; 7 bases fit TRBD2. This chain's CDR3 is CASSVVASGGTDTQYF. The CDR3 DNA is TGTGCCAGCAGCGTAGTAGCCAGCGGGGGCACAGATACGCAGTATTTT. The full variable domain, in which reference TRBV9 and TRBJ2-3 provide the parts outside the CDR3, is DSGVTQTPKHLITATGQRVTLRCSPRSGDLSVYWYQQSLDQGLQFLIQYYNGEERAKGNILERFSAQQFPDLHSELNLSSLELGDSALYFCASSVVASGGTDTQYFGPGTRLTVL.